The rows below give T cell receptor beta chains drawn from one sample of a study of cytotoxic CD8 clonotypes in ibrutinib-treated CLL. Produced via immunoSEQ multiplex PCR; TCRdb's table is partial and in-frame only. Of about 39,000 clones in the sample, 68% were seen once. The sample here was PBMCs, taken at disease progression, from a patient treated with ibrutinib. The receptors were sampled from a human donor with chronic lymphocytic leukemia. The CDR3 runs from the conserved cysteine through the conserved F or W. A D gene is named only where the DNA matches it firmly. Clone size is shown for a subset of rows, as once, few, many or a class of expanded clone.

size	V	J	D	DNA	CDR3
NA	TRBV11-3	TRBJ2-2	TRBD2	TGTGCCAGCAGCTTATGGGAACTAGCGGGACTGAACACCGGGGAGCTGTTTTTT	CASSLWELAGLNTGELFF
NA	TRBV7-3	TRBJ1-6	NA	TGTGCCAGCAGCTTAGACTGGGATTCACCCCTCCACTTT	CASSLDWDSPLHF
NA	TRBV4-2	TRBJ2-7	TRBD2	TGTGCCAGCGCCCCCCGGGGGGACCCAAGCGGCTACGAGCAGTACTTC	CASAPRGDPSGYEQYF
NA	TRBV28	TRBJ1-6	NA	TGTGCCAGCGAGTCGGCGCCGTCACCCCTCCACTTT	CASESAPSPLHF
NA	TRBV11-2	TRBJ2-6	NA	TGTGCCAGCAGCCCCGTACAGGGTTCTGGGGCCAACGTCCTGACTTTC	CASSPVQGSGANVLTF
once	TRBV30	TRBJ2-1	NA	TGTGCCTGCCGTTTGGGGGGCTACAATGAGCAGTTCTTC	CACRLGGYNEQFF
NA	TRBV9	TRBJ1-2	TRBD1	TGTGCCAGCAGCGTACAGGGACAGCAGGGCTACACCTTC	CASSVQGQQGYTF
NA	TRBV27	TRBJ2-7	TRBD2	TGTGCCAGCAGTTTTGAGCGGGGGCCCTACGAGCAGTACTTC	CASSFERGPYEQYF
NA	TRBV21-1	TRBJ2-5	NA	TGTGCCAGCAGCAAAGACGAGGGGGTAGGGCCAAAGTACCAAGAGACCCAGTACTTC	CASSKDEGVGPKYQETQYF
NA	TRBV7-6	TRBJ2-5	TRBD2	TGTGCCAGCAGCCCGGGTGGGGCTAGCGGGAGAGGGGGGACCCAGTACTTC	CASSPGGASGRGGTQYF
NA	TRBV11-2	TRBJ2-7	NA	TGTGCCAGCAGCACGAGATCAGACGGTGATGGTAGGCACGAGCAGTACTTC	CASSTRSDGDGRHEQYF
once	TRBV7-7	TRBJ2-5	TRBD1	TGTGCTAGCAGCTCCCGGGACAGGGGGTTCCCGGCGGAGACCCAGTACTTC	CASSSRDRGFPAETQYF
NA	TRBV5-4	TRBJ2-7	NA	TGTGCCAGCAGCTTGGCACTAGTATCTGACGAGCAGTACTTC	CASSLALVSDEQYF
NA	TRBV9	TRBJ2-2	TRBD2	TGTGCCAGCAGCCCGGGAGGAGGGGTGCACACCGGGGAGCTGTTTTTT	CASSPGGGVHTGELFF
NA	TRBV29-1	TRBJ2-5	TRBD1	TGCAGCGGTCGACAGGGGTCGGAGACCCAGTACTTC	CSGRQGSETQYF
NA	TRBV27	TRBJ2-1	NA	TGTGCCAGCAGTTTAACAGGCGGCGGGAATGAGCAGTTCTTC	CASSLTGGGNEQFF
few	TRBV27	TRBJ2-3	NA	TGTGCCAGCAGTTTCGTTGCGGGCACAGATACGCAGTATTTT	CASSFVAGTDTQYF
NA	TRBV19	TRBJ1-2	NA	TGTGCCAGTAACCGGGAACCCGATGGCTATGGCTACACCTTC	CASNREPDGYGYTF
NA	TRBV6-5	TRBJ1-4	TRBD1	TGTGCCAGCAGTCTTAGGGGACAGGGAGGAGAAAAACTGTTTTTT	CASSLRGQGGEKLFF
few	TRBV7-2	TRBJ2-7	TRBD2	TGTGCCAGCAGCCAAACGGGAGGTACCTACGAGCAGTACTTC	CASSQTGGTYEQYF
once	TRBV5-4	TRBJ2-7	NA	TGTGCCAGCAGCTTGGCCGGCCCCTACGAGCAGTACTTC	CASSLAGPYEQYF
few	TRBV27	TRBJ2-5	TRBD1	TGTGCCAGCAGAGAGACAGGGGGGCAAGAGACCCAGTACTTC	CASRETGGQETQYF
NA	TRBV18	TRBJ2-1	NA	TGTGCCAGCTCACGAGAGACAGGCGGATCCTACAATGAGCAGTTCTTC	CASSRETGGSYNEQFF
NA	TRBV2	TRBJ1-5	NA	TGTGCCAGCAGGTCTGGGATGGGCCGGCTAAATCAGCCCCAGCATTTT	CASRSGMGRLNQPQHF
NA	TRBV28	TRBJ2-4	NA	TGTGCCAGCGGGTTCTCGAACATTCAGTACTTC	CASGFSNIQYF
few	TRBV6-5	TRBJ2-2	TRBD1	TGTGCCAGCAGTTACTCAGGGGGCGCGAACACCGGGGAGCTGTTTTTT	CASSYSGGANTGELFF
NA	TRBV19	TRBJ1-2	TRBD1	TGTGCCAGTAGTCCTCGGGACAGGCTTTATGGCTACACCTTC	CASSPRDRLYGYTF
NA	TRBV7-7	TRBJ1-2	TRBD1	TGTGCTAGCAGCACCCAACAGGGGGCTGGCTACACCTTC	CASSTQQGAGYTF
NA	TRBV19	TRBJ1-1	TRBD1	TGTGCCAGTAGCTCGACAGGGGGCGAAAGGGTGAACACTGAAGCTTTCTTT	CASSSTGGERVNTEAFF
NA	TRBV19	TRBJ1-4	TRBD1	TGTGCCAGTGCAAAGGGACAGACCCTTGAAAAACTGTTTTTT	CASAKGQTLEKLFF
once	TRBV29-1	TRBJ2-7	TRBD2	TGCAGCGCCTTAGCGGGAGGGGCTTGGTACGAGCAGTACTTC	CSALAGGAWYEQYF
NA	TRBV29-1	TRBJ1-4	TRBD1	TGCAGCGTTGGGAAAGAGGGACAGGGGAATGAAAAACTGTTTTTT	CSVGKEGQGNEKLFF
NA	TRBV4-1	TRBJ2-1	NA	TGCGCCAGCAGCCAAGAAGGGATGACGGGGGCGCATAATGAGCAGTTCTTC	CASSQEGMTGAHNEQFF
many	TRBV6-1	TRBJ2-3	NA	TGTGCCAGCAGAGCTAACAGCGTAGATACGCAGTATTTT	CASRANSVDTQYF
NA	TRBV28	TRBJ1-6	TRBD1	TGTGCCAGCTTTTCGACAGGGACCTCACCCCTCCACTTT	CASFSTGTSPLHF
few	TRBV19	TRBJ2-1	NA	TGTGCCAGTAGCCCAAGAGGGGCTGGCTACAATGAGCAGTTCTTC	CASSPRGAGYNEQFF
NA	TRBV5-1	TRBJ2-7	NA	TGCGCCAGCAGCTTGACAGTCCGAAACAACGGCGAGCAGTACTTC	CASSLTVRNNGEQYF
NA	TRBV6-1	TRBJ1-1	NA	TGTGCCAGCAGTCAAAGAGTAGGGATAATTGAAGCTTTCTTT	CASSQRVGIIEAFF
NA	TRBV6-5	TRBJ1-6	TRBD1	TGTGCCAGCAGTTACGAGACAGGGGGTAATTCACCCCTCCACTTT	CASSYETGGNSPLHF
NA	TRBV7-3	TRBJ2-2	NA	TGTGCCAGCAGCCCCCTTAATGACGGGGAGCTGTTTTTT	CASSPLNDGELFF
few	TRBV5-6	TRBJ2-7	NA	TGTGCCAGCAGCTTGGATCTTACAGCCACCTACGAGCAGTACTTC	CASSLDLTATYEQYF
once	TRBV19	TRBJ1-2	NA	TGTGCCAGTAGCAAGCCCCAGGGTCGAAGCGGCTACACCTTC	CASSKPQGRSGYTF
NA	TRBV30	TRBJ2-1	NA	TGTGCCTGGAGAGGGTTTTCCTACAATGAGCAGTTCTTC	CAWRGFSYNEQFF
few	TRBV25-1	TRBJ2-5	NA	TGTGCCAGCAGTGACGCGACTAGTTTTGAGACCCAGTACTTC	CASSDATSFETQYF
few	TRBV28	TRBJ1-1	NA	TGTGCCAGCAGAGGGGCACCATTGAACACTGAAGCTTTCTTT	CASRGAPLNTEAFF
NA	TRBV5-4	TRBJ2-3	NA	TGTGCCAGCAGCCAAATCGGTGCAGATACGCAGTATTTT	CASSQIGADTQYF
NA	TRBV18	TRBJ1-3	NA	TGTGCCAGCACTCAGGAAAACACCATATATTTT	CASTQENTIYF
NA	TRBV11-1	TRBJ1-1	NA	TGTGCCAGCAGCACATTGGGGTGGGACTCTGAAGCTTTCTTT	CASSTLGWDSEAFF
NA	TRBV30	TRBJ2-3	NA	TGTGCCTGGAGTGTACGTGGGAGCTTAGATACGCAGTATTTT	CAWSVRGSLDTQYF
NA	TRBV6-5	TRBJ1-1	NA	TGTGCCAGCAGTACGCAGGGTGGCATGAACACTGAAGCTTTCTTT	CASSTQGGMNTEAFF
few	TRBV4-3	TRBJ2-3	TRBD2	TGCGCCAGCAGCCAAGCGTCGGGAGGGCCATCAGATACGCAGTATTTT	CASSQASGGPSDTQYF
NA	TRBV16	TRBJ2-1	TRBD2	TGTGCCAGCAGCCAATTCCGAGGGGTCGGACTAGCACTTAGCTCCTACAATGAGCAGTTCTTC	CASSQFRGVGLALSSYNEQFF
NA	TRBV5-6	TRBJ2-2	NA	TGTGCCAGCAGCTTGATTAGCGGGAACACCGGGGAGCTGTTTTTT	CASSLISGNTGELFF